Below, 30 T cell receptor beta chains from the same sample are listed, as sequenced in a study of CD8 T cells in ankylosing spondylitis. Using its own MiXCR run on the 5' RACE reads, TCRdb lists one record per CDR3 protein. The sample lists just under 350,000 distinct CDR3 sequences; roughly 14% were seen once. Sequencing was carried out using blood, either unsorted or a sorted T cell fraction (not recorded which). The receptor source for this set is a male donor with ankylosing spondylitis or in good health (not recorded which).

This clonotype showed up many times. The chain is built from TRBV5-5 and TRBJ1-1; 7 bases map to TRBD1. This CDR3 comprises 18 residues. The junction had 15 bases not matched to a gene; V was cut back by 3 bases and J by 1 base. Germline V gene lookup returns CDR1 SGHKS and CDR2 YYEKEE (reference sequence). The CDR3 reads CASSWETGTGLQNTEAFF. The CDR3 DNA reads as TGTGCCAGCAGCTGGGAGACAGGGACGGGTCTTCAGAACACTGAAGCTTTCTTT.

In this sample, this clonotype turned up a few times. The chain links TRBV5-1 to TRBJ1-6; D gene unclear. This CDR3 contains 16 residues. Germline CDR1 SGHRS, CDR2 YFSETQ. V shed 0 bases and J shed 0 bases, with 7 bases lying between them. The CDR3: CASSLEGFSYNSPLHF. In DNA, the CDR3 is TGCGCCAGCAGCTTGGAAGGATTCTCCTATAATTCACCCCTCCACTTT.

This chain connects TRBV10-3 to TRBJ2-3, with TRBD2 identical over 7 bases. With 1 base clipped from V and 5 bases from J, the junction kept 9 bases outside the gene matches. The CDR3 spans 16 residues. Germline assignment: CDR1 ENHRY and CDR2 SYGVKD. This CDR3 reads CAISEFRGTGGDTQYF. The CDR3 DNA is TGTGCCATCAGTGAGTTTCGAGGGACGGGAGGAGATACGCAGTATTTT.

The gene calls are TRBV12-3 or TRBV12-4 and TRBJ1-4, with D uncertain. This CDR3 is built from 15 residues. Deletions cut 1 base from V and 9 bases from J, with 15 bases between. DNA of the CDR3: TGTGCCAGCAGTTTAGATCCGGGGTCCGGGAAAAAACTGTTTTTT. Protein: CASSLDPGSGKKLFF.

This clonotype was detected only a few times. The chain recombines TRBV12-3 or TRBV12-4 with TRBJ1-4; a weak D match, TRBD1 (6 bases). This CDR3 region has 14 residues. Deletions cut 6 bases from V and 4 bases from J, with 12 bases between. CDR3 sequence (DNA): TGTGCCAGCAGCTTGGGGACATTTAATGAAAAACTGTTTTTT. This translates into CASSLGTFNEKLFF.

This chain connects TRBV7-9 to TRBJ2-6; D is ambiguous. The CDR3 has 16 residues. CDR1 and CDR2 (germline): SEHNR, FQNEAQ (reference sequence). The V end lost 1 base, the J end lost 0 bases, and 7 bases lay between the germline ends. The CDR3 is CASSLGSDSGANVLTF. CDR3 nucleotides: TGTGCCAGCAGCTTAGGTTCAGACTCTGGGGCCAACGTCCTGACTTTC.

The genes are TRBV7-6 and TRBJ1-6; possibly TRBD1 for D (5 bases). Trimming stripped 3 bases from V and 9 bases from J, with 15 bases between. This CDR3 spans 15 amino acids. CDR1 and CDR2 from the germline V gene are SGHVS and FNYEAQ. Here the CDR3 DNA reads TGTGCCAGCAGCTTGGACGGGGCGTCAAGTTCACCCCTCCACTTT. Amino acid sequence: CASSLDGASSSPLHF.

This clonotype was counted at least ten times. V is TRBV6-1 and J is TRBJ2-2; D ambiguous. Germline lookup yields CDR1 MNHNS and CDR2 SASEGT. V gave up 6 bases and J gave up 13 bases, with 18 bases separating them. CDR3 length: 13 amino acids. CDR3 protein: CASSPATIRRLFF. The CDR3 nucleotides are TGTGCCAGCAGCCCAGCTACTATCCGGAGGCTGTTTTTT.

V gene TRBV7-9 combines with J gene TRBJ2-1; D call uncertain. The CDR3 spans 12 residues. The V end was cut by 1 base, the J end by 10 bases, with 8 bases between. Germline V gene lookup returns CDR1 SEHNR and CDR2 FQNEAQ (reference sequence). CDR3 residues: CASSLDSLEQFF. The CDR3 DNA reads as TGTGCCAGCAGCTTAGATTCCCTAGAGCAGTTCTTC.

This chain uses TRBV20-1 with TRBJ1-1; D is ambiguous. Germline CDR1 reads DFQATT; CDR2 reads SNEGSKA (reference sequence). V was shortened by 0 bases and J by 8 bases, with 13 bases between the two germline ends. CDR3 length equals 13 residues. CDR3 coding DNA: TGCAGTGCTAGAGATCCGGACGTTGGGGAAGCTTTCTTT. This sequence encodes CSARDPDVGEAFF.

The table lists this clonotype with a few counts. J is TRBJ1-1 and V is TRBV6-6; D is perhaps TRBD1 (5 bases). V lost 2 bases and J lost 3, with 7 bases in between. Germline CDR1 MNHNY, CDR2 SVGAGI (reference sequence). The CDR3 totals 13 residues. The CDR3 sequence is CASSYAGHTEAFF. The DNA of the CDR3 is TGTGCCAGCAGTTACGCGGGGCACACTGAAGCTTTCTTT.

In this sample, this clonotype turned up many times. The CDR3 DNA sequence: TGCGCCAGCAGCTTTGGTACAGACAATCAGCCCCAGCATTTT. Translated: CASSFGTDNQPQHF. V gene TRBV5-1 combines with J gene TRBJ1-5; D gene unclear. The germline V and J ends were trimmed by 2 bases and 3 bases, with 9 bases remaining between them. From germline, CDR1 is SGHRS and CDR2 YFSETQ. The CDR3 totals 14 residues.

The CDR3 DNA reads TGCAGTGCTCTCCGACAGGGGCCTACGCACCATCAGCCCCAGCATTTT. Its translation: CSALRQGPTHHQPQHF. The V gene is TRBV20-1, the J gene TRBJ1-5; 8 bases agree with TRBD1. The germline gives CDR1 DFQATT, CDR2 SNEGSKA (reference sequence). The CDR3 covers 16 residues. J lost 5 bases, V lost 5 bases, and 14 bases had no gene match.

Ten or more counts support this clonotype. The V gene is TRBV5-1, the J gene TRBJ2-7, with 10 bases fitting TRBD2. There are 16 residues in the CDR3. The germline V gene has CDR1 SGHRS and CDR2 YFSETQ. The ends lost 3 bases at V and 5 bases at J; junction bases unmatched: 11. Here the CDR3 reads CASSSGFRTSGDEQYF. For the CDR3, the DNA is TGCGCCAGCAGCTCCGGATTTAGGACTAGCGGAGACGAGCAGTACTTC.

J is TRBJ2-7 and V is TRBV2; tentative D call: TRBD2 (5 bases). This CDR3 contains 13 residues. Germline CDR1 reads SNHLY; CDR2 reads FYNNEI. The V end was cut by 3 bases, the J end by 7 bases, with 13 bases between. CDR3 region: CASSDGGLGEQYF. CDR3 DNA: TGTGCCAGCAGTGATGGAGGTTTGGGGGAGCAGTACTTC.

This clonotype occurred a few times. The V call is TRBV12-3 or TRBV12-4, the J call TRBJ2-2; tentatively, D is TRBD2 (7 bases). V lost 5 bases, J lost 5 bases, and 21 bases lay in between. This CDR3 has 17 amino acids. CDR3 in amino acids: CASSTGVQGGGTGELFF. CDR3 nucleotide sequence: TGTGCCAGCAGTACAGGTGTCCAGGGAGGGGGAACCGGGGAGCTGTTTTTT.

CDR3 sequence: CASSLHAGGVTYEQYF. In nucleotides, the CDR3 is TGTGCCAGCAGTTTACACGCGGGGGGAGTTACCTACGAGCAGTACTTC. The chain recombines TRBV27 with TRBJ2-7; TRBD2 matches 8 bases. After removal of 2 bases from V and 2 bases from J, the junction contained 8 bases not matched to a gene. The germline gives CDR1 MNHEY, CDR2 SMNVEV (reference sequence). The CDR3 covers 16 residues.

The chain is built from TRBV6-1 and TRBJ1-6, with a tentative D call TRBD1 (5 bases). The ends were cut back, 6 bases at V and 6 bases at J, with 12 bases in the middle. The CDR3 is 14 amino acids. From germline, CDR1 is MNHNS and CDR2 SASEGT. The CDR3 here is CASRGETANSPLHF. The CDR3 bases are TGTGCCAGCAGGGGGGAAACAGCTAATTCACCCCTCCACTTT.

This sequence joins TRBV12-3 or TRBV12-4 and TRBJ2-7; TRBD1 aligns across 10 bases. Losses at the gene ends were 3 bases for V and 0 bases for J; bases not matched to a gene: 2. This CDR3 region has 15 residues. The CDR3 is CASSLTGGASYEQYF. As DNA, the CDR3 is TGTGCCAGCAGTTTGACAGGGGGCGCCTCCTACGAGCAGTACTTC.

There are a few counts of this clonotype. This chain joins TRBV12-3 or TRBV12-4 and TRBJ2-1; TRBD1 or TRBD2 may be the D gene (7 bases each). The CDR3 totals 14 residues. Trimming shortened V by 5 bases and J by 13 bases, and 21 bases separated the two germline ends. The CDR3: CASSKAGGGGLQFF. The CDR3 DNA sequence: TGTGCCAGCAGTAAGGCAGGGGGGGGTGGGTTACAGTTCTTC.

V usage is TRBV9 and J usage is TRBJ2-6, with D possibly called TRBD1 or TRBD2 (6 bases each). This CDR3 contains 18 residues. V lost 3 bases to trimming and J lost 7 bases, with 23 bases between them. The V gene's germline CDR1 is SGDLS and CDR2 YYNGEE. CDR3 bases: TGTGCCAGCAGCGGAGGGGGGCTAAGGGCCCACCAAGCCAACGTCCTGACTTTC. This gives the protein CASSGGGLRAHQANVLTF.

This clonotype was picked up a small number of times. This sequence joins TRBV15 and TRBJ1-1; D may be TRBD1 (5 bases). In germline, CDR1 is LNHNV, CDR2 YYDKDF (reference sequence). V gave up 3 bases and J gave up 3 bases, with 11 bases separating them. The CDR3 totals 14 residues. The CDR3 region has the DNA TGTGCCACCAGCAGTGGCGAGGGGTACACTGAAGCTTTCTTT. It is translated as CATSSGEGYTEAFF.

J is TRBJ2-3 and V is TRBV10-2; the D gene is possibly TRBD2 (6 bases). V lost 3 bases to trimming and J lost 1 base, with 14 bases between them. The germline V gene encodes CDR1 WSHSY and CDR2 SAAADI. The CDR3 spans 16 residues. The CDR3 protein is CASSEITSSGTDTQYF. In DNA form, the CDR3 reads TGCGCCAGCAGTGAAATAACTAGCTCTGGCACAGATACGCAGTATTTT.

This clonotype was detected ten times or more. The rearrangement joins TRBV5-1 to TRBJ1-6; D is ambiguous. V was pared by 3 bases and J by 12 bases, with 13 bases between. The CDR3 length is 13 residues. Germline lookup yields CDR1 SGHRS and CDR2 YFSETQ. CDR3 in DNA: TGCGCCAGCAGCTGGACCGGGTTGGGACCCCTCCACTTT. Amino acid sequence: CASSWTGLGPLHF.

This clonotype showed up just a few times. The V and J genes are TRBV5-1 and TRBJ2-1; D unresolved. Germline V CDR1 and CDR2: SGHRS, YFSETQ. This CDR3 is built from 13 residues. The ends were cut back, 0 bases at V and 10 bases at J, with 11 bases in the middle. This CDR3 reads CASSLELPGEQFF. Here the CDR3 DNA reads TGCGCCAGCAGCTTGGAATTACCTGGAGAGCAGTTCTTC.

This clonotype has only a few counts. The rearrangement uses TRBV12-3 or TRBV12-4 and TRBJ2-1; 8 bases match TRBD2. V lost 2 bases, J lost 9 bases, and 3 bases stayed unmatched. The CDR3 has 13 amino acids. CDR3 sequence: CASSLLLAGEQFF. In DNA, the CDR3 is TGTGCCAGCAGTTTACTGCTAGCGGGTGAGCAGTTCTTC.

The chain combines TRBV3-1 with TRBJ2-1; D not certain. The V gene lost 2 bases and the J gene lost 10 bases, with 18 bases spanning the gap. Germline V gene data show CDR1 as LGHDT and CDR2 as YNNKEL (reference sequence). The CDR3 contains 15 residues. The CDR3 DNA sequence: TGTGCCAGCAGCCAAATGGCAGCTAAGTCCTCGGAGCAGTTCTTC. It yields the protein CASSQMAAKSSEQFF.

In its sample, this clonotype was seen a few times. The chain joins TRBV7-9 to TRBJ2-5; D not resolved. This CDR3 comprises 13 residues. With 5 bases removed from V and 1 base from J, the gap between germline ends came to 8 bases. The germline V gene encodes CDR1 SEHNR and CDR2 FQNEAQ (reference sequence). As DNA, the CDR3 is TGTGCCAGCAGCCCGGACCTCCAAGAGACCCAGTACTTC. Translating it yields CASSPDLQETQYF.

This clonotype has ten or more counts. The junction and the germline gene differ at one end; a read error may be behind it. The chain employs TRBV7-6 and TRBJ1-1, with 8 bases aligning to TRBD1. The CDR3 contains 13 residues. Germline CDR1 reads SGHVS; CDR2 reads FNYEAQ. CDR3 DNA sequence: TGCGCCAGCAGCCTGACAGGGGACACTGAAGCTTTCTTT. It yields the protein CASSLTGDTEAFF.

This chain uses TRBV27 with TRBJ2-1; a possible D gene is TRBD1 (6 bases). Trimming cost V 3 bases and J 4 bases, with 13 bases left between them. Looked up from germline, CDR1 is MNHEY and CDR2 is SMNVEV (reference sequence). The CDR3 is made up of 15 amino acids. The CDR3 protein is CASSFHQGTYNEQFF. The CDR3 DNA is TGTGCCAGCAGTTTTCACCAGGGGACGTACAATGAGCAGTTCTTC.